This passage covers 21 T cell receptor beta chains from one sample sequenced in a study of STAT5B mutations in CD4+ large granular lymphocyte leukemia. Sequencing used immunoSEQ multiplex PCR; TCRdb keeps in-frame clones, though not all of them. Of around 30,000 clones in the sample, 60% to 80% were seen once. Specimen: CD4+ T cells from blood buffy coats. These receptor sequences come from a human donor in good health.

J is TRBJ1-1 and V is TRBV29-1; 10 nucleotides agree with TRBD1. The CDR3 length is 15 residues. Germline CDR1 and CDR2: SQVTM and ANQGSEA. J was trimmed by 1 base and V by 8 bases; bases with no gene match: 10. The CDR3 reads CSYLGTGVRNTEAFF. The DNA of the CDR3 is TGCAGCTATCTTGGGACAGGGGTGAGGAACACTGAAGCTTTCTTT.

On this clone: At one of its ends the junction is not consistent with the germline gene, which may arise from a read error. The chain employs TRBV11-2 and TRBJ2-3, with TRBD1 matching over 7 bases. There are 14 residues in the CDR3. Germline CDR1 and CDR2: SGHAT and FQNNGV. The CDR3 protein is CASSIDRATDTQYF. The CDR3 region has the DNA TGTGCCAGCAGCATAGACAGGGCCACAGATACGCAGTATTTT.

The V and J genes are TRBV6-5 and TRBJ1-1; maybe TRBD1 (5 bases). The CDR3 runs to 13 residues. V lost 7 bases to trimming and J lost 4 bases, with 13 bases between them. Germline assignment: CDR1 MNHEY and CDR2 SVGAGI. Here the CDR3 reads CASMPGHRTEAFF. CDR3 DNA sequence: TGTGCCAGCATGCCGGGGCATCGCACTGAAGCTTTCTTT.

This clone was seen more than once but under ten times. This rearrangement joins TRBV29-1 to TRBJ2-2, with a weak D call TRBD2 (5 bases). The CDR3 has 14 amino acids. Trimming cost V 4 bases and J 3 bases, with 12 bases left between them. The germline V gene has CDR1 SQVTM and CDR2 ANQGSEA. Written as DNA, the CDR3 is TGCAGCGTTGTGGAAAAGGGAGACACCGGGGAGCTGTTTTTT. This codes for CSVVEKGDTGELFF.

This chain connects TRBV29-1 to TRBJ2-1; 7 bases map to TRBD1. V dropped 4 bases and J dropped 0; count of bases not matched to a gene: 9. CDR1 and CDR2 (germline): SQVTM, ANQGSEA. There are 16 residues in the CDR3. The chain's CDR3 is CSVADRATSSYNEQFF. CDR3 sequence (DNA): TGCAGCGTTGCAGACAGGGCTACAAGCTCCTACAATGAGCAGTTCTTC.

This clone has only a few counts. This chain joins TRBV30 and TRBJ2-2; no reliable D call. CDR3 length: 15 amino acids. The V and J ends lost 0 bases and 3 bases respectively, with 11 bases between them. CDR1 is GTSNPN, CDR2 SVGIG, per germline (reference sequence). CDR3 amino acids: CAWSVYRKYTGELFF. The CDR3 nucleotides are TGTGCCTGGAGTGTGTATAGGAAGTACACCGGGGAGCTGTTTTTT.

The gene calls are TRBV10-1 and TRBJ1-4, with D uncertain. The CDR3 extends over 14 amino acids. With 0 bases removed from V and 4 bases from J, the gap between germline ends came to 6 bases. The germline V gene encodes CDR1 WNHNN and CDR2 SYGVQD (reference sequence). CDR3 sequence: CASSESRNNEKLFF. Here the CDR3 DNA reads TGCGCCAGCAGTGAGTCACGGAATAATGAAAAACTGTTTTTT.

The chain carries TRBV29-1 and TRBJ1-2; D not resolved. CDR3 length equals 15 residues. Trimming took off 0 bases at V and 3 bases at J, with 14 bases between the two ends. Germline-derived CDR1 and CDR2 are SQVTM and ANQGSEA. CDR3 nucleotide sequence: TGCAGCGTTGAAGATATGTGGGATCCAGACTATGGCTACACCTTC. Protein product: CSVEDMWDPDYGYTF.

The chain joins TRBV9 to TRBJ2-1; either TRBD1 or TRBD2 may fit D (6 bases each). Germline CDR1 and CDR2: SGDLS and YYNGEE. Trimming left V 4 bases short and J 4 bases short, with 18 bases between. The CDR3 covers 16 residues. CDR3 sequence (DNA): TGTGCCAGCAGCCCAGAAGAGGGGGGCTTGTACAATGAGCAGTTCTTC. Its translation is CASSPEEGGLYNEQFF.

V gene TRBV7-7 combines with J gene TRBJ2-3; D gene uncertain. The CDR3 is 13 residues long. V lost 0 bases, J lost 6 bases, and 7 bases lay in between. Germline values: CDR1 SSHAT, CDR2 FNYEAQ (reference sequence). The CDR3 DNA reads TGTGCCAGCAGCTTAGCCTCCAGGGATACGCAGTATTTT. It encodes CASSLASRDTQYF.

The genes are TRBV15 and TRBJ2-5; the D call may be TRBD1 or TRBD2 (5 bases each). V dropped 0 bases and J dropped 6 bases, with 14 bases sitting between them. CDR3 length: 15 residues. Germline-derived CDR1 and CDR2 are LNHNV and YYDKDF (reference sequence). The CDR3: CATSRDPVEGKTQYF. For the CDR3, the DNA is TGTGCCACCAGCAGAGATCCAGTCGAGGGGAAGACCCAGTACTTC.

The chain recombines TRBV2 with TRBJ1-6; D unclear. The V and J ends lost 5 bases and 10 bases respectively, with 15 bases between them. CDR3 size: 14 residues. Per germline, CDR1 SNHLY and CDR2 FYNNEI. CDR3: CASSFGVGRSPLHF. In DNA, the CDR3 is TGTGCCAGCAGTTTCGGGGTCGGTCGCTCACCCCTCCACTTT.

This clone was counted a single time. This chain uses TRBV14 with TRBJ2-1; D unclear. V gave up 1 base and J gave up 4 bases, with 8 bases separating them. The CDR3 loop spans 14 amino acids. Germline assignment: CDR1 SGHDN and CDR2 FVKESK. CDR3 sequence (DNA): TGTGCCAGCAGCCAAGTACCCATGTACAATGAGCAGTTCTTC. This encodes CASSQVPMYNEQFF.

The J gene is TRBJ1-5, the V gene TRBV28; 7 bases match TRBD1. The V gene's germline CDR1 is MDHEN and CDR2 SYDVKM. This CDR3 region has 15 residues. The trim removed 5 bases at V and 0 bases at J, leaving 4 bases unmatched. CDR3 loop: CASSAAGGSNQPQHF. The CDR3 coding sequence is TGTGCCAGCAGTGCGGCAGGGGGTAGCAATCAGCCCCAGCATTTT.

DNA of the CDR3: TGTGCCAGCAGCTCCATCAGGGGAACTGAAGCTTTCTTT. Its translation: CASSSIRGTEAFF. The chain couples TRBV7-2 to TRBJ1-1, with D possibly matching TRBD1 (6 bases). The germline V gene has CDR1 SGHTA and CDR2 FQGNSA. Trimming stripped 4 bases from V and 5 bases from J, with 11 bases between. This CDR3 is built from 13 residues.

This clone is labeled as medium-sized. V is TRBV7-9 and J is TRBJ1-6; 8 bases are a match to TRBD1. There are 17 residues in the CDR3. V gave up 4 bases and J gave up 7 bases; unmatched junction bases: 12. CDR1 and CDR2 from the germline V gene are SEHNR and FQNEAQ (reference sequence). CDR3 coding DNA: TGTGCCAGCAGCTCCTCTAAGGGGACAGGCCGAAATTCACCCCTCCACTTT. The encoded protein is CASSSSKGTGRNSPLHF.

The chain couples TRBV30 to TRBJ1-1; 11 positions match TRBD1. This CDR3 region has 13 residues. CDR1 is GTSNPN and CDR2 is SVGIG in the germline V gene (reference sequence). The V segment lost 5 bases and the J segment 7 bases; nucleotides outside the gene matches: 6. The CDR3 sequence: CAWLGQGGFEAFF. CDR3 in DNA: TGTGCCTGGTTGGGACAGGGGGGTTTTGAAGCTTTCTTT.

The chain combines TRBV7-2 with TRBJ1-5; D gene unclear. Trimming stripped 5 bases from V and 7 bases from J, with 12 bases between. This CDR3 is 13 amino acids long. Germline CDR1 is SGHTA and CDR2 is FQGNSA. The CDR3 DNA follows: TGTGCCAGCAGCCCTGAACCGTTCCAGCCCCAGCATTTT. It is translated as CASSPEPFQPQHF.

In its sample, this clone was seen a few times. The chain employs TRBV7-9 and TRBJ2-7; D is undetermined. The CDR3 loop spans 11 amino acids. CDR1 and CDR2 (germline): SEHNR, FQNEAQ (reference sequence). Between the trimmed V and J ends, which lost 5 bases and 6 bases, there was a span of 8 bases. Here the CDR3 reads CASSVLSEQYF. DNA of the CDR3: TGTGCCAGCAGCGTCCTGTCCGAGCAGTACTTC. The entire variable domain, with the rest obtained from reference TRBV7-9 and TRBJ2-7, is as follows: DTGVSQNPRHKITKRGQNVTFRCDPISEHNRLYWYRQTLGQGPEFLTYFQNEAQLEKSRLLSDRFSAERPKGSFSTLEIQRTEQGDSAMYLCASSVLSEQYFGPGTRLTVT.

The chain joins TRBV11-2 to TRBJ2-7, with D perhaps matching TRBD1 (6 bases). Germline CDR1 reads SGHAT; CDR2 reads FQNNGV. CDR3 size: 14 residues. V was pared by 7 bases and J by 3 bases, with 16 bases between. CDR3: CASIPDRMDYEQYF. CDR3 DNA sequence: TGTGCCAGCATCCCCGACAGGATGGACTACGAGCAGTACTTC.

Only a few counts were recorded for this clone. V gene TRBV29-1 combines with J gene TRBJ1-6, with 8 nucleotides matching TRBD1. Germline CDR1 reads SQVTM; CDR2 reads ANQGSEA. This CDR3 is 12 amino acids long. After removal of 7 bases from V and 8 bases from J, the junction contained 4 bases not matched to a gene. The CDR3 is CSAGDRHSPLHF. The CDR3 DNA reads TGCAGCGCCGGGGACAGGCATTCACCCCTCCACTTT.